The present entry profiles one T cell receptor beta chain with its context. The antigen is undetermined. One end of the junction is discordant with germline, which a read error may explain. This same CDR3 is encoded by further DNA sequences in the sample. This record comes from a study of cytomegalovirus exposure and HLA in healthy donors. The PCR employed 60 Vbeta primers together with 13 Jbeta primers. TCRdb's copy holds only in-frame clones and misses some; the assay was immunoSEQ multiplex PCR. The sample has some 170,000 clones, approximately 80% seen once. General study points: Clonal expansion was found to be greater in HLA-associated TCR beta chains than in equally common others in a later analysis. A missense DCLRE1C variant was associated with V- and J-gene trimming of TCR beta chains in a later analysis, and an independent cohort replicated the association. Judged likely to be a sequencing artifact was a cluster of highly shared sequence variants.

Germline V CDR1 and CDR2: SGDLS, YYNGEE. This CDR3 is built from 13 residues. This TCR derives from a man between 18 and 29 years old in good health and CMV-seropositive. Sequencing used PBMCs. The rearrangement uses TRBV9 and TRBJ2-2, with D perhaps TRBD1 (6 bases). The CDR3 loop reads CASSVTGIGELFF. DNA for the CDR3: TGCGCCAGCAGCGTAACAGGGATCGGGGAGCTGTTTTTT.